This T cell receptor beta chain is from a study of identical twins. General study points: Zero-insertion analyses could be partly confounded by invariant MAIT and iNKT cells.

TCRdb re-called the 5' RACE reads through MiXCR, storing one row per CDR3 protein. The table shows about 920,000 distinct CDR3 sequences, with 12% occurring only once. Unmatched junction bases numbered 9, after V lost 1 base and J lost 0 bases. The CDR3 covers 19 residues. Germline V gene sequence: CDR1 SNHLY, CDR2 FYNNEI. This clonotype has just a few counts. The antigen remains undetermined. These data are also associated with another study on yellow fever vaccine responses in identical twins.

Sequencing input: PBMCs. The chain employs TRBV2 and TRBJ2-3; TRBD2 aligns across 11 bases. The sequence was obtained from a woman younger than 30 in good health. The CDR3 DNA reads TGTGCCAGCAGTGAAGGGGGTCTAGCGGGAGGATGGAGCACAGATACGCAGTATTTT. Its protein is CASSEGGLAGGWSTDTQYF.